This entry features one T cell receptor (beta chain) sequence. Antigen: not known. These data originate in a study of CD8 T cells in ankylosing spondylitis. Points from the study as a whole: Enrichment of disease-linked clones was reportedly significant in matched ankylosing spondylitis synovial fluid. Several highly homologous variants made up a TCR beta motif, and this motif appeared characteristic of ankylosing spondylitis blood.

The CDR3 length is 13 residues. The germline V and J ends were trimmed by 6 bases and 3 bases, with 15 bases remaining between them. The V gene's germline CDR1 is DFQATT and CDR2 SNEGSKA (reference sequence). TCRdb processed the 5' RACE reads anew with MiXCR; each CDR3 protein has one entry. The sample yields 250,000 or so distinct CDR3 sequences, more than 20% seen once. The sample was blood, either unsorted or a sorted T cell fraction (not recorded which). The receptor was isolated from a male donor with ankylosing spondylitis or in good health (not recorded which). The rearrangement uses TRBV20-1 and TRBJ2-7; D tentatively fits TRBD1 or TRBD2 (5 bases each). CDR3 protein: CSAPSRGFYEQYF. As DNA, the CDR3 is TGCAGTGCGCCTTCCCGGGGCTTCTACGAGCAGTACTTC.